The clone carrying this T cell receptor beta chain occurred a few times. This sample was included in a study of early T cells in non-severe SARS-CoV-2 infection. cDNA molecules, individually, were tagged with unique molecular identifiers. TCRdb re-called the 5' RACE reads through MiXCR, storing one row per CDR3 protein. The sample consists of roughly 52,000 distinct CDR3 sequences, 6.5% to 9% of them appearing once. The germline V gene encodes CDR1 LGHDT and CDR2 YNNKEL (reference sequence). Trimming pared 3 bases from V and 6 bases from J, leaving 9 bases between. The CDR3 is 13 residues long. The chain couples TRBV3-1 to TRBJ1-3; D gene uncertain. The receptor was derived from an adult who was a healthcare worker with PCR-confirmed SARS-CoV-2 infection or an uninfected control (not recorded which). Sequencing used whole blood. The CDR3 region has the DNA TGTGCCAGCAGCCAGGGAGCTCAAAACACCATATATTTT. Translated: CASSQGAQNTIYF.